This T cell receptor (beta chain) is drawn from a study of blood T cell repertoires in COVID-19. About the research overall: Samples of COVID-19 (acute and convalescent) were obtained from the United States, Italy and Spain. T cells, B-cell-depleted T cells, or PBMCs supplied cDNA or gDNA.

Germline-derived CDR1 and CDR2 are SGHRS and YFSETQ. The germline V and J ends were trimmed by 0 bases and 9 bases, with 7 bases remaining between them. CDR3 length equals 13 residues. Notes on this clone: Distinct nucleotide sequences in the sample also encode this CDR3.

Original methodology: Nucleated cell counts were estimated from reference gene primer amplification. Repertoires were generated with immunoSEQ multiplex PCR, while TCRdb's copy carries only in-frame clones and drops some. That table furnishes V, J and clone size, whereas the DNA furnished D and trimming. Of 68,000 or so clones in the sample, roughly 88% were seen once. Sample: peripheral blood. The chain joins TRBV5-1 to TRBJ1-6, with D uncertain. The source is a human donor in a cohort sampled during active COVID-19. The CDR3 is CASSLAPGSPLHF. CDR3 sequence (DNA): TGCGCCAGCAGCTTGGCCCCGGGTTCACCCCTCCACTTT.